This TCR beta chain was found in a study of Graves' ophthalmopathy and Graves' hyperthyroidism. The authors amplified TCR beta CDR3 regions from RNA transcripts. RT-PCR with HTBI primers came first, then second-round multiplex PCR. Each CDR3 protein gets one entry after TCRdb re-called the multiplex PCR reads with MiXCR. The sample carries 600,000 to 650,000 distinct CDR3 sequences, roughly 20% recorded once. This clonotype was detected ten times or more. The V end was cut by 2 bases, the J end by 4 bases, with 18 bases between. Germline V gives CDR1 MNHEY, CDR2 SVGEGT. The length of the CDR3 is 18 residues.

The material sequenced was peripheral blood. The receptor was isolated from a young woman with stable Graves' hyperthyroidism. Some clones in this sample may be carry-over from other donors' samples. This sequence joins TRBV6-2 or TRBV6-3 and TRBJ2-6; D tentatively fits TRBD1 or TRBD2 (5 bases each). The CDR3 DNA reads as TGTGCCAGCAGTTACGGCCGTGGGGGTGTTCCCGGGGCCAACGTCCTGACTTTC. Amino acids: CASSYGRGGVPGANVLTF.